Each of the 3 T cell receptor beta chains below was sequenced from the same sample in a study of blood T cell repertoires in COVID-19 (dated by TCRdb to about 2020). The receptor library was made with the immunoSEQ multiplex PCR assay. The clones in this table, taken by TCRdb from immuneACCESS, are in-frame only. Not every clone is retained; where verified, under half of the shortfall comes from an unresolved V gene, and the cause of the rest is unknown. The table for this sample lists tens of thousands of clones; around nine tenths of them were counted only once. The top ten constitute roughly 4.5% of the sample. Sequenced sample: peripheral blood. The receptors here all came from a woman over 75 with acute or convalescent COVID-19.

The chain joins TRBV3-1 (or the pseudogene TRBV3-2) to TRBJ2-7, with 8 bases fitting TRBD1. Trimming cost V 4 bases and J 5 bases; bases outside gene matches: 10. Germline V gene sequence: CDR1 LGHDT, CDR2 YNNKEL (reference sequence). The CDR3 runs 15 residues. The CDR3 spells CASSLGQGDFHEQYF. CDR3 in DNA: TGTGCCAGCAGCCTAGGACAGGGCGATTTCCACGAGCAGTACTTC.

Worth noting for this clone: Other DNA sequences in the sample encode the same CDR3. CDR3 residues: CASSPGTGGTEAFF. In DNA form, the CDR3 reads TGCGCCAGCAGCCCCGGGACAGGGGGCACTGAAGCTTTCTTT. The rearrangement links TRBV5-1 to TRBJ1-1; 11 bases map to TRBD1. Trimming cost V 4 bases and J 4 bases; bases outside gene matches: 3. From germline, CDR1 is SGHRS and CDR2 YFSETQ. The CDR3 consists of 14 residues.

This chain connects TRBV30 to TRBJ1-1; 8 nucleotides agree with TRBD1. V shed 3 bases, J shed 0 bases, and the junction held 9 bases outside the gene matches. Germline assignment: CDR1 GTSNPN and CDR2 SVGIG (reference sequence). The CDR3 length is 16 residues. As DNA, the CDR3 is TGTGCCTGGAGCCCCCTGGGACAGGTAATGAACACTGAAGCTTTCTTT. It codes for CAWSPLGQVMNTEAFF.